This TCR beta chain was profiled in a study of PD-1 blockade in classical Hodgkin lymphoma. Regarding this clone: Antigen specificity is unknown.

This CDR3 spans 15 amino acids. Germline V gene lookup returns CDR1 SEHNR and CDR2 FQNEAQ (reference sequence). Trimming at V came to 1 base and at J to 2 bases, leaving 3 bases not matched to a gene. The protocol was immunoSEQ multiplex PCR, while the TCRdb copy is restricted to in-frame clones and leaves out a portion. In the table there are over 50,000 clones, about 85% of which are singletons. Brentuximab vedotin exposure varied, and every patient relapsed after autologous stem cell transplantation. Findings of the study overall: Diversity in CD4+ TCRs, unlike that measured in CD8+ TCRs, had risen significantly by C4D1. Baseline TCR diversity was reportedly lower in newly diagnosed patients than in healthy donors. It was reported as lower still in relapsed/refractory patients.

This chain links TRBV7-9 with TRBJ1-2; TRBD1 aligns across 8 bases. The source of this sequence is a human donor with classical Hodgkin lymphoma. The sample consisted of peripheral blood mononuclear cells (PBMCs), taken at baseline. As DNA, the CDR3 is TGTGCCAGCAGCTTAGTAAACAGGGGGAACTATGGCTACACCTTC. It translates to CASSLVNRGNYGYTF.